What follows are 28 T cell receptor beta chains derived from one specimen sequenced in a study of monozygotic twins with inflammatory bowel disease. TCRdb re-called the 5' RACE reads, yielding one record per CDR3 amino acid sequence without DNA. This sample's table has a few hundred thousand distinct CDR3 sequences. The sequenced material came from blood. The receptors come from a human donor with ulcerative colitis or Crohn's disease, or a healthy co-twin of an affected twin (not recorded which).

This chain connects TRBV12-3 or TRBV12-4 to TRBJ2-3. The CDR3 covers 13 residues. The CDR3 region is CASRRTRTDTQYF.

The genes are TRBV18 and TRBJ2-3; TCRdb gives TRBD2 as the D gene, but with no DNA this cannot be confirmed. Germline loops: CDR1 KGHSH, CDR2 LQKENI. The CDR3 consists of 17 residues. The CDR3 region is CASSLRLAGDRTDTQYF.

The rearrangement uses TRBV20-1 and TRBJ1-2. The CDR3 has 12 amino acids. CDR1 DFQATT and CDR2 SNEGSKA come from the germline V gene (reference sequence). The CDR3 protein is CSAEPAYPSSAF.

The rearrangement uses TRBV7-6 and TRBJ2-3; TCRdb proposes TRBD1, but this gene call is untestable without DNA. The CDR3 is 13 residues long. The germline V gene encodes CDR1 SGHVS and CDR2 FNYEAQ. CDR3 sequence reads: CASSFQQGDTQYF.

The chain couples TRBV10-3 to TRBJ1-1; TCRdb indicates TRBD1, and absent DNA this call remains unverified. The CDR3 has 13 amino acids. Germline V gene lookup returns CDR1 ENHRY and CDR2 SYGVKD. CDR3 sequence reads: CAIKGVLNTEAFF.

The V and J genes are TRBV29-1 and TRBJ2-1; TCRdb outputs TRBD1, but without DNA this stays unchecked. The germline CDR1 and CDR2 sequences are SQVTM and ANQGSEA. The CDR3 length is 16 residues. The CDR3 spells CSARVQGPSSYNEQFF.

The chain carries TRBV5-6 and TRBJ1-6; no DNA is available, so the TRBD1 call from TCRdb remains unchecked. The CDR3 covers 17 residues. Germline CDR1 reads SGHDT; CDR2 reads YYEEEE. This CDR3 reads CASSLQGVGSYNSPLHF.

The CDR3 protein is CSALPDARRIEQFF. This rearrangement joins TRBV20-1 to TRBJ2-1; TCRdb calls TRBD2, which cannot be checked without DNA. Germline CDR1 is DFQATT and CDR2 is SNEGSKA (reference sequence). The CDR3 totals 14 residues.

The chain carries TRBV7-6 and TRBJ2-3; the TCRdb D gene call, TRBD1, has no DNA to confirm it. The CDR3 is 15 amino acids. The germline V gene has CDR1 SGHVS and CDR2 FNYEAQ. This CDR3 is CASSPVQGATDTQYF.

The chain joins TRBV7-2 to TRBJ1-1. The CDR3 totals 17 residues. Germline V gives CDR1 SGHTA, CDR2 FQGNSA. CDR3 residues: CASSLDFSYAGNTEAFF.

The rearrangement links TRBV7-3 to TRBJ1-1; absent DNA, TCRdb's TRBD1 call cannot be checked. In germline, CDR1 is SGHTA, CDR2 FQGTGA. The CDR3 has 14 residues. This CDR3 reads CASSRQGADTEAFF.

This CDR3 is CASSPQEVGKEAFF. V gene TRBV5-1 combines with J gene TRBJ1-1; TCRdb calls TRBD1, which cannot be checked without DNA. The CDR3 loop spans 14 amino acids. From germline, CDR1 is SGHRS and CDR2 YFSETQ.

The CDR3: CASSPHRDRTDEQYF. The rearrangement joins TRBV5-6 to TRBJ2-7; there is no DNA to check the TCRdb D call of TRBD1. The germline gives CDR1 SGHDT, CDR2 YYEEEE. CDR3 length equals 15 residues.

This rearrangement joins TRBV12-3 or TRBV12-4 to TRBJ2-7; TCRdb's D gene call, TRBD1, goes unchecked for lack of DNA. CDR3 length equals 16 residues. Here the CDR3 reads CASSLGGELLPHEQYF.

CDR3 amino acids: CASSLGGTLIGSTEAFF. The chain is built from TRBV5-1 and TRBJ1-1; the D call from TCRdb, TRBD1, cannot be confirmed without DNA. Germline lookup yields CDR1 SGHRS and CDR2 YFSETQ. This CDR3 comprises 17 residues.

This chain uses TRBV5-1 with TRBJ1-2. Germline lookup yields CDR1 SGHRS and CDR2 YFSETQ. CDR3 length: 14 amino acids. CDR3 in amino acids: CASSTDFGLNGYTF.

The genes are TRBV12-3 or TRBV12-4 and TRBJ2-7; TCRdb's D call of TRBD2 is untestable without DNA. This CDR3 has 15 residues. The CDR3 region is CASSPSGGNPYEQYF.

This chain uses TRBV7-6 with TRBJ2-7; the D call from TCRdb, TRBD1, cannot be confirmed without DNA. CDR1 is SGHVS and CDR2 is FNYEAQ in the germline V gene. The CDR3 extends over 14 amino acids. The CDR3 reads CASSSGDRGYEQYF.

The J gene is TRBJ1-4, the V gene TRBV5-1. Germline V gene data show CDR1 as SGHRS and CDR2 as YFSETQ. CDR3 length: 17 amino acids. CDR3 in amino acids: CASSSAREMHGEEKLFF.

This chain joins TRBV11-2 and TRBJ2-1; TCRdb gives TRBD1 as the D gene, but with no DNA this cannot be confirmed. Germline V gene sequence: CDR1 SGHAT, CDR2 FQNNGV. The CDR3 covers 17 residues. The CDR3 protein is CASSVTAPGWGAGEQFF. The full variable domain, completed using reference TRBV11-2 and TRBJ2-1, is EAGVAQSPRYKIIEKRQSVAFWCNPISGHATLYWYQQILGQGPKLLIQFQNNGVVDDSQLPKDRFSAERLKGVDSTLKIQPAKLEDSAVYLCASSVTAPGWGAGEQFFGPGTRLTVL.

The CDR3 here is CSARQGGTANVLTF. The chain has TRBV20-1 and TRBJ2-6; the D call of TRBD1 rests on TCRdb alone, since no DNA is present to check it. The CDR3 covers 14 residues. Germline lookup yields CDR1 DFQATT and CDR2 SNEGSKA (reference sequence).

Here the CDR3 reads CASSLGDIQYF. The chain has TRBV5-1 and TRBJ2-4. Germline loops: CDR1 SGHRS, CDR2 YFSETQ. This CDR3 contains 11 residues.

Its frequency marks this clonotype as medium-sized. This chain uses TRBV20-1 with TRBJ1-1; TCRdb selects TRBD1, and the lack of DNA leaves this call unchecked. CDR3 length equals 12 residues. Germline V lookup: CDR1 DFQATT, CDR2 SNEGSKA (reference sequence). The CDR3 reads CSARDNRGEAFF.

V and J are TRBV15 and TRBJ1-4; there is no DNA to check the TCRdb D call of TRBD1. The germline CDR1 and CDR2 sequences are LNHNV and YYDKDF (reference sequence). The CDR3 is 14 amino acids. CDR3 region: CATSRGQGREKLFF.

The chain combines TRBV28 with TRBJ1-4. This CDR3 is built from 15 residues. CDR1 and CDR2 (germline): MDHEN, SYDVKM. The CDR3 loop is CASSSPETTNEKLFF.

This rearrangement joins TRBV12-3 or TRBV12-4 to TRBJ2-5; TCRdb returns TRBD1, unconfirmable since there is no DNA. This CDR3 is built from 15 residues. The CDR3 here is CASSPHFSGQETQYF.

The chain combines TRBV10-3 with TRBJ2-1. Germline V gene lookup returns CDR1 ENHRY and CDR2 SYGVKD. This CDR3 comprises 14 residues. CDR3 amino acids: CAISDGQIDNEQFF.

V usage is TRBV5-1 and J usage is TRBJ1-2; TCRdb reports TRBD1, a call that lacks DNA to check it against. Looked up from germline, CDR1 is SGHRS and CDR2 is YFSETQ. This CDR3 region has 12 residues. CDR3 loop: CASKPGDYGYTF.